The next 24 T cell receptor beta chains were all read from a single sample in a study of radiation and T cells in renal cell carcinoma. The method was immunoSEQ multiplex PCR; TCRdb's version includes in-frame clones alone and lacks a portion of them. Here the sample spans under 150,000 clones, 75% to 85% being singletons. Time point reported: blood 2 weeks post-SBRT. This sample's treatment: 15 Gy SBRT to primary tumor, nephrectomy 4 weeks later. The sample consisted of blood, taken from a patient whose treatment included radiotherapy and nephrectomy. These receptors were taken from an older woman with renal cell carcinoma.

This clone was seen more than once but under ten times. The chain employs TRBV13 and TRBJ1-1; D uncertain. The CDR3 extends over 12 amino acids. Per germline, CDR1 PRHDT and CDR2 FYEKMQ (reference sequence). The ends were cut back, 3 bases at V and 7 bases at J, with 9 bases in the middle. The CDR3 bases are TGTGCCAGCAGCTTTCCCGGTCTTGAAGCTTTCTTT. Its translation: CASSFPGLEAFF.

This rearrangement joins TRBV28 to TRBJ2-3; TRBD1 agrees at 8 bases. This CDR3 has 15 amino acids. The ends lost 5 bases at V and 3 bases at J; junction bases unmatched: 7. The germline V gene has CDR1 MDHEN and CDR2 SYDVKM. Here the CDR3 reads CASSERTGWTDTQYF. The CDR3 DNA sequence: TGTGCCAGCAGTGAGCGGACAGGGTGGACAGATACGCAGTATTTT.

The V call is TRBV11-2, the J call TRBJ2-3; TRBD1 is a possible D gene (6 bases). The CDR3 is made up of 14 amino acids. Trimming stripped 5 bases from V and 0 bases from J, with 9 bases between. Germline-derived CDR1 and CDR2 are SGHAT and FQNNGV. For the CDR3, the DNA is TGTGCCAGCAGCCAGGACAGCAGCACAGATACGCAGTATTTT. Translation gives CASSQDSSTDTQYF.

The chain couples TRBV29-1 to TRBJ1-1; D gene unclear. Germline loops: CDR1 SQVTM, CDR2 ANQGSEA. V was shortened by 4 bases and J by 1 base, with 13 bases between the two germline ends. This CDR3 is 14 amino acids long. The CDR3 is CSVVRTRQNTEAFF. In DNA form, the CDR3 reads TGCAGCGTTGTGAGGACGAGACAGAACACTGAAGCTTTCTTT. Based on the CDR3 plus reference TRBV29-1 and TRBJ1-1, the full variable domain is SAVISQKPSRDICQRGTSLTIQCQVDSQVTMMFWYRQQPGQSLTLIATANQGSEATYESGFVIDKFPISRPNLTFSTLTVSNMSPEDSSIYLCSVVRTRQNTEAFFGQGTRLTVV.

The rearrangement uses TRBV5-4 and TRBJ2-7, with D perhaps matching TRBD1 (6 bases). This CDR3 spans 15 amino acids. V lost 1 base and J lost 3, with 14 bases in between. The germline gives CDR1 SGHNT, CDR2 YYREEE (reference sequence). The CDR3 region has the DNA TGTGCCAGCAGCTTGACAGGGAGCGCCCTCTACGAGCAGTACTTC. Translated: CASSLTGSALYEQYF. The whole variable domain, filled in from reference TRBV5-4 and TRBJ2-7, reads ETGVTQSPTHLIKTRGQQVTLRCSSQSGHNTVSWYQQALGQGPQFIFQYYREEENGRGNFPPRFSGLQFPNYSSELNVNALELDDSALYLCASSLTGSALYEQYFGPGTRLTVT.

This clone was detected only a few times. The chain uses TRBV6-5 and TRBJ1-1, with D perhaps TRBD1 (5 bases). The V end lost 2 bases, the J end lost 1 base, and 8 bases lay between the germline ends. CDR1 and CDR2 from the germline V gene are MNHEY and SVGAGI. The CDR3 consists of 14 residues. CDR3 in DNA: TGTGCCAGCAGTTACCCCGGGGGGAACACTGAAGCTTTCTTT. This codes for CASSYPGGNTEAFF.

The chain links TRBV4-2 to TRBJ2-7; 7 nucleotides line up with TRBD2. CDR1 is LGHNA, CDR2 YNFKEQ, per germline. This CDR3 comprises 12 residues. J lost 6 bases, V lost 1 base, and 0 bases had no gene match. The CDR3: CASSQGTSEQYF. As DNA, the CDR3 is TGTGCCAGCAGCCAAGGGACTAGCGAGCAGTACTTC.

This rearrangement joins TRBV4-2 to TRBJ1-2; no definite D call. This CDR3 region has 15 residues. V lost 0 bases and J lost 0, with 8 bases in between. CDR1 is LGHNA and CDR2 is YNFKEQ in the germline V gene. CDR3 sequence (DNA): TGTGCCAGCAGCCAAGAAATTGAGGCTAACTATGGCTACACCTTC. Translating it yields CASSQEIEANYGYTF.

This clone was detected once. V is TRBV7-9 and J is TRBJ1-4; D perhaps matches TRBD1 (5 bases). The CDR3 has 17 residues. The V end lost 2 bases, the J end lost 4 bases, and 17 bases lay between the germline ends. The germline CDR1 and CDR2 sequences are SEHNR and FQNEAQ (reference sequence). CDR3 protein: CASSLWAGRGDNEKLFF. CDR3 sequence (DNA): TGTGCCAGCAGCTTATGGGCGGGTAGGGGAGATAATGAAAAACTGTTTTTT. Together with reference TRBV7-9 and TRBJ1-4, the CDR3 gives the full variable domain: DTGVSQNPRHKITKRGQNVTFRCDPISEHNRLYWYRQTLGQGPEFLTYFQNEAQLEKSRLLSDRFSAERPKGSFSTLEIQRTEQGDSAMYLCASSLWAGRGDNEKLFFGSGTQLSVL.

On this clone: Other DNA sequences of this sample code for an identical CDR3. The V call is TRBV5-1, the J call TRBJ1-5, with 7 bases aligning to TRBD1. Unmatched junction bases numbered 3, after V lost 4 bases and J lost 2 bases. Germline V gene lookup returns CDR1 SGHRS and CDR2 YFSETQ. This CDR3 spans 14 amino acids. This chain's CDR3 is CASSPGTGNQPQHF. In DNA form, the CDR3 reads TGCGCCAGCAGCCCCGGGACAGGCAATCAGCCCCAGCATTTT.

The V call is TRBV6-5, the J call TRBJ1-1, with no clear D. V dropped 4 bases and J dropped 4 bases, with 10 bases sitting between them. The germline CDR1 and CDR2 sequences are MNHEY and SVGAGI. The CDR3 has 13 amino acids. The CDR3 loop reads CASSFGRSTEAFF. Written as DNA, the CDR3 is TGTGCCAGCAGTTTCGGCCGATCCACTGAAGCTTTCTTT.

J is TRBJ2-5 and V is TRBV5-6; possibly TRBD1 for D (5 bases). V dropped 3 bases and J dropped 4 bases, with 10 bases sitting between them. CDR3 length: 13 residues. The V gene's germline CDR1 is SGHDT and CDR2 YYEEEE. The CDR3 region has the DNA TGTGCCAGCAGCTCCAGGGTTCCAGAGACCCAGTACTTC. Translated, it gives CASSSRVPETQYF.

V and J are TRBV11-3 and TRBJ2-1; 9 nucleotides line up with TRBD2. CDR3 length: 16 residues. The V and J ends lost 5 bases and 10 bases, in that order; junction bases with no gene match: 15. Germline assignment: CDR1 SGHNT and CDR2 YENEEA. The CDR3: CASSPSVQREAEEQFF. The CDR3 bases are TGTGCCAGCAGCCCCTCCGTGCAGCGGGAGGCCGAGGAGCAGTTCTTC.

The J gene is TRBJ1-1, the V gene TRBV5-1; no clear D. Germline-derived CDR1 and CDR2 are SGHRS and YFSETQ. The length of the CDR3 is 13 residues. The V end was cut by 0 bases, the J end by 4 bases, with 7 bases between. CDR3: CASSLAQSTEAFF. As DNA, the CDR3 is TGCGCCAGCAGCTTGGCCCAGAGCACTGAAGCTTTCTTT.

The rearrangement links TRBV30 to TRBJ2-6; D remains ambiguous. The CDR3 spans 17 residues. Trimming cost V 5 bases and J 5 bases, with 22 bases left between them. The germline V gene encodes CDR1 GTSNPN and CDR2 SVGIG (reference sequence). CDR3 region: CAWQYMRYKSRANVLTF. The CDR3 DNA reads TGTGCCTGGCAATACATGCGTTATAAAAGTCGGGCCAACGTCCTGACTTTC.

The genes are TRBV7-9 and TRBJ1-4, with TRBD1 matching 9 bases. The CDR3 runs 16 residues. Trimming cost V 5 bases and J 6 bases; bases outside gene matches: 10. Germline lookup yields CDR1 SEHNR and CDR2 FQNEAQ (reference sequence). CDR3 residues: CASSLTDRGADEKLFF. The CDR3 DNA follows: TGTGCCAGCAGCCTGACGGACAGGGGAGCGGATGAAAAACTGTTTTTT.

Written as DNA, the CDR3 is TGTGCCTGGAGTGAGAACAACTCCTACGAGCAGTACTTC. Translating it yields CAWSENNSYEQYF. The chain couples TRBV30 to TRBJ2-7; D gene uncertain. The V gene lost 1 base and the J gene lost 0 bases, with 7 bases spanning the gap. There are 13 residues in the CDR3. Germline loops: CDR1 GTSNPN, CDR2 SVGIG (reference sequence).

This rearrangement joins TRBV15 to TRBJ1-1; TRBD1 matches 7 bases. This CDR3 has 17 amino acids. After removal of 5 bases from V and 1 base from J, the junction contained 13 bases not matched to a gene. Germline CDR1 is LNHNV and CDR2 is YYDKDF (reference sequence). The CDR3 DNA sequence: TGTGCCACCAGCCCCGGTCCTACAGGGGTCTCGAACACTGAAGCTTTCTTT. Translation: CATSPGPTGVSNTEAFF.

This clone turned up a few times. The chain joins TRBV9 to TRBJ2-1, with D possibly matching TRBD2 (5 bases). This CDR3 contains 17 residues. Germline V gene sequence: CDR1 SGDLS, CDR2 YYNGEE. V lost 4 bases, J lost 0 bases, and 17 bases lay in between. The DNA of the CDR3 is TGTGCCAGCAGCCCGAACAAGGTGGGGAGCTCCTACAATGAGCAGTTCTTC. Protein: CASSPNKVGSSYNEQFF.

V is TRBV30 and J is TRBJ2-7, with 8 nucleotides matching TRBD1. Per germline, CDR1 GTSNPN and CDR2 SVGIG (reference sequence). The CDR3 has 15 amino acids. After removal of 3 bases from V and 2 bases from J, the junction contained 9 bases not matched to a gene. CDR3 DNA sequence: TGTGCCTGGAGGAGACCAGGGACAGGAACCTACGAGCAGTACTTC. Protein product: CAWRRPGTGTYEQYF.

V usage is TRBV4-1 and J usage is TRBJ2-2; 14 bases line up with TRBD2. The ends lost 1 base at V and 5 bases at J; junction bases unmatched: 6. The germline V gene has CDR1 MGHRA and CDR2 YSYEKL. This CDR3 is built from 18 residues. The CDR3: CASSQAEGLAGVTGELFF. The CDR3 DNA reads TGCGCCAGCAGCCAAGCCGAGGGACTAGCGGGGGTTACCGGGGAGCTGTTTTTT.

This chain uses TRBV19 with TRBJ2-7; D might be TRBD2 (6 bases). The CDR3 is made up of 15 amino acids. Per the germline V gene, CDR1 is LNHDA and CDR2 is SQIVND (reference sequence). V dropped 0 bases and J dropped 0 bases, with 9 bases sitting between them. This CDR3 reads CASSIDRGSSYEQYF. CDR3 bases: TGTGCCAGTAGTATAGATCGGGGGAGCTCCTACGAGCAGTACTTC.

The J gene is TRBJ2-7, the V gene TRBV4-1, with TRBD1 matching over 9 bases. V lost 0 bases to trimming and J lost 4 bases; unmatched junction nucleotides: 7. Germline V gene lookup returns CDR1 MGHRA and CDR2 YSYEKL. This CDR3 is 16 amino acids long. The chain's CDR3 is CASSQDGGQGGYEQYF. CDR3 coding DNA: TGCGCCAGCAGCCAAGACGGGGGACAGGGAGGATACGAGCAGTACTTC.

CDR3: CASGLFGIGTEAFF. The DNA of the CDR3 is TGTGCCAGCGGCCTATTCGGGATCGGCACTGAAGCTTTCTTT. The chain couples TRBV13 to TRBJ1-1, with D hard to call. CDR3 length equals 14 residues. CDR1 and CDR2 (germline): PRHDT, FYEKMQ (reference sequence). V shed 8 bases and J shed 4 bases, with 17 bases lying between them.